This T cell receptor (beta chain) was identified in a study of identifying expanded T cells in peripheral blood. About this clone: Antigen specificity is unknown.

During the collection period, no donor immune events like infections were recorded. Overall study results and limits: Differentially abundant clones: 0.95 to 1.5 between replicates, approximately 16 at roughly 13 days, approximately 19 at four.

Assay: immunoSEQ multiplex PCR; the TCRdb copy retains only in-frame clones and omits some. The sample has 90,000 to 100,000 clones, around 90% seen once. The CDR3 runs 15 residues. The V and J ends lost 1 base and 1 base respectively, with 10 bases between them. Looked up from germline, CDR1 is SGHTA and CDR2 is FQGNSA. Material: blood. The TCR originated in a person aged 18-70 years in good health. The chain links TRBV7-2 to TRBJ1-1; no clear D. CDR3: CASSLGRSGNTEAFF. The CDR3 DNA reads TGTGCCAGCAGCTTAGGTAGGTCAGGGAACACTGAAGCTTTCTTT.